Following are 5 T cell receptor beta chains from one sample sequenced in a study of CD8+CD57+ T cells in acquired aplastic anemia. The template used for profiling TCR beta VDJ and CDR3 was genomic DNA. TCRdb re-called the reads through MiXCR, storing one row per CDR3 protein. This sample has about 470,000 distinct CDR3 sequences, with approximately 33% found just once. The authors sequenced patients whose flow cytometry had shown CD8+CD57+ cell expansion. Sample: sorted CD4+, CD8+, or CD8+CD57+ T cells (not recorded which) from PBMCs. The receptors stem from a human donor with aplastic anemia.

This clonotype was recorded a few times. CDR3 in DNA: TGTGCCTGGAGTGTAAATTCGGTGCCCCCTGCCCTCTATGGCTACACCTTC. Translation: CAWSVNSVPPALYGYTF. The rearrangement joins TRBV30 to TRBJ1-2; D unresolved. The CDR3 spans 17 residues. The germline gives CDR1 GTSNPN, CDR2 SVGIG (reference sequence). V lost 0 bases and J 4 bases, leaving 21 bases between the germline ends.

The gene calls are TRBV4-1 and TRBJ2-7; 7 bases align to TRBD1. CDR1 and CDR2 from the germline V gene are MGHRA and YSYEKL. The junction had 4 bases not matched to a gene; V was cut back by 4 bases and J by 1 base. This CDR3 has 14 residues. The CDR3 loop is CASSRDSASYEQYF. CDR3 in DNA: TGCGCCAGCAGCCGGGACAGCGCTTCCTACGAGCAGTACTTC.

The chain joins TRBV20-1 to TRBJ2-1, with unresolved D. The germline gives CDR1 DFQATT, CDR2 SNEGSKA (reference sequence). Trimming removed 5 bases from V and 3 bases from J, with 8 bases in between. The CDR3 totals 12 residues. The CDR3 sequence is CSAPDLYNEQFF. DNA of the CDR3: TGCAGTGCTCCGGACCTCTACAATGAGCAGTTCTTC.

This clonotype was seen a handful of times. The chain is built from TRBV13 and TRBJ2-7; 10 bases map to TRBD2. Per the germline V gene, CDR1 is PRHDT and CDR2 is FYEKMQ (reference sequence). There are 14 residues in the CDR3. The V and J ends lost 6 bases and 4 bases, in that order; junction bases with no gene match: 6. CDR3: CASRNPSGRYEQYF. CDR3 coding DNA: TGTGCCAGCAGAAACCCTAGCGGGAGATACGAGCAGTACTTC.

This clonotype was counted at least ten times. The chain carries TRBV7-3 and TRBJ1-6; unclear D gene. The germline V and J ends were trimmed by 2 bases and 7 bases, with 9 bases remaining between them. The CDR3 has 14 amino acids. CDR1 and CDR2 (germline): SGHTA, FQGTGA. The CDR3 DNA follows: TGTGCCAGCAGCTTAGGAACCCAAAATTCACCCCTCCACTTT. Residues: CASSLGTQNSPLHF.